This record concerns one T cell receptor beta chain sequence. Its matching antigen is unknown. Treatment meaning: roughly 19 received Ad26.COV2.S at low or high dose, single or two shots; roughly five received placebo; per-sample allocation not given. Day 63 following the first vaccine or placebo injection was when the samples were taken. An adult aged 18-55 years in Boston served as the donor. The sample is drawn from a study of Ad26.COV2.S vaccination and SARS-CoV-2 variants. Study in general: Among those in the COV1001 Ad26.COV2.S trial arm was the donor. In the study, Ad26.COV2.S was injected intramuscularly once, or twice 56 days apart.

Sequencing used immunoSEQ multiplex PCR; TCRdb keeps in-frame clones, though not all of them. The sample has 350,000 to 500,000 clones; 80% to 95% are singletons. This CDR3 comprises 14 residues. Germline CDR1 and CDR2: KGHSH and LQKENI. V lost 6 bases to trimming and J lost 4 bases, with 10 bases between them. Study-wide results and limits: Reportedly, after vaccination the spike-specific CD8+ and CD4+ T cell responses displayed substantial breadth.

The chain employs TRBV18 and TRBJ2-6; D is possibly TRBD1 or TRBD2 (5 bases each). The clonotype comes from a person between 18 and 59 years old who received the Ad26.COV2.S COVID-19 vaccine or a placebo. Sequences were derived from peripheral blood, sampled in a trial of Ad26.COV2.S vaccine versus placebo. The CDR3 here is CASSGVAGANVLTF. In DNA form, the CDR3 reads TGTGCCAGCTCGGGGGTGGCCGGGGCCAACGTCCTGACTTTC. Looking up the rest from reference TRBV18 and TRBJ2-6 gives the full variable domain: NAGVMQNPRHLVRRRGQEARLRCSPMKGHSHVYWYRQLPEEGLKFMVYLQKENIIDESGMPKERFSAEFPKEGPSILRIQQVVRGDSAAYFCASSGVAGANVLTFGAGSRLTVL.